These 22 T cell receptor beta chains came from one sample sequenced in a study of OX40 agonist ivuxolimab in advanced cancers. Data came from immunoSEQ multiplex PCR; TCRdb stores just in-frame clones and leaves some out. The top ten hold 3.4% of the sample, which has over 45,000 clones, approximately 88% seen once. The source was CD4+ or CD8+ T cells sorted from blood, collected in a trial of the OX40 agonist ivuxolimab. These receptors came from an adult with an advanced solid tumor such as melanoma, head and neck, liver or kidney cancer.

The V call is TRBV18, the J call TRBJ1-2, with D perhaps matching TRBD1 (5 bases). The CDR3 extends over 16 amino acids. Per the germline V gene, CDR1 is KGHSH and CDR2 is LQKENI. V lost 2 bases and J 0 bases, leaving 13 bases between the germline ends. CDR3 amino acids: CASSPSELGPNYGYTF. In DNA form, the CDR3 reads TGTGCCAGCTCACCATCTGAGCTGGGACCTAACTATGGCTACACCTTC.

A word on this clone: One junction end does not reproduce the germline sequence, and a read error may be involved. The gene calls are TRBV2 and TRBJ1-5, with 7 bases identical to TRBD1. Germline V CDR1 and CDR2: SNHLY, FYNNEI. The CDR3 is made up of 16 amino acids. The CDR3 spells CASSEGQAGGNQPQHF. In nucleotides, the CDR3 is TGTGCCAGCAGCGAAGGACAGGCCGGGGGCAATCAGCCCCAGCATTTT.

The chain uses TRBV19 and TRBJ1-2; weak D call: TRBD1 (5 bases). This CDR3 has 15 residues. Germline lookup yields CDR1 LNHDA and CDR2 SQIVND (reference sequence). The ends were cut back, 1 base at V and 4 bases at J, with 13 bases in the middle. The CDR3 DNA sequence: TGTGCCAGTAGTATAGTGGACCGGGACCTCTATGGCTACACCTTC. Its translation: CASSIVDRDLYGYTF.

The CDR3 is CASSVAPRVQETQYF. DNA for the CDR3: TGTGCCAGCAGCGTAGCCCCGAGGGTTCAAGAGACCCAGTACTTC. This sequence joins TRBV9 and TRBJ2-5, with D possibly being TRBD2 (5 bases). The CDR3 spans 15 residues. CDR1 and CDR2 from the germline V gene are SGDLS and YYNGEE. V was cut by 0 bases and J by 2 bases, with 11 bases left in between.

This chain uses TRBV27 with TRBJ2-7; D is unclear. The CDR3 is 11 amino acids. V dropped 4 bases and J dropped 3 bases, with 4 bases sitting between them. Germline V gives CDR1 MNHEY, CDR2 SMNVEV (reference sequence). DNA of the CDR3: TGTGCCAGCAGTTCCAACTACGAGCAGTACTTC. This sequence encodes CASSSNYEQYF.

This clone was detected a few times. This rearrangement joins TRBV30 to TRBJ1-5; D is ambiguous. The V gene's germline CDR1 is GTSNPN and CDR2 SVGIG (reference sequence). CDR3 length equals 13 residues. V lost 2 bases and J 9 bases, leaving 14 bases between the germline ends. Here the CDR3 DNA reads TGTGCCTGGAGTCCAGACGGCCTGCGGCCCCAGCATTTT. It is translated as CAWSPDGLRPQHF.

The gene calls are TRBV2 and TRBJ1-1, with D perhaps TRBD1 (6 bases). CDR1 is SNHLY and CDR2 is FYNNEI in the germline V gene. The CDR3 runs 14 residues. The V end was cut by 0 bases, the J end by 4 bases, with 9 bases between. The CDR3 DNA is TGTGCCAGCAGTGAAGCGCTAGGGGGCACTGAAGCTTTCTTT. It is translated as CASSEALGGTEAFF.

This rearrangement joins TRBV19 to TRBJ2-1; D unresolved. The CDR3 has 16 amino acids. The V gene lost 6 bases and the J gene lost 0 bases, with 15 bases spanning the gap. Looked up from germline, CDR1 is LNHDA and CDR2 is SQIVND (reference sequence). CDR3 sequence: CASSHRARSSYNEQFF. In DNA form, the CDR3 reads TGTGCCAGTAGCCACCGGGCTCGGAGCTCCTACAATGAGCAGTTCTTC. Variable domain in full (rest from reference TRBV19 and TRBJ2-1): DGGITQSPKYLFRKEGQNVTLSCEQNLNHDAMYWYRQDPGQGLRLIYYSQIVNDFQKGDIAEGYSVSREKKESFPLTVTSAQKNPTAFYLCASSHRARSSYNEQFFGPGTRLTVL.

V gene TRBV14 combines with J gene TRBJ2-5; D remains ambiguous. Trimming took off 2 bases at V and 4 bases at J, with 5 bases between the two ends. Germline V gives CDR1 SGHDN, CDR2 FVKESK. This CDR3 is built from 12 residues. CDR3 coding DNA: TGTGCCAGCAGCCAAAGTGTAGAGACCCAGTACTTC. The encoded protein is CASSQSVETQYF.

This chain links TRBV15 with TRBJ2-1; D might be TRBD2 (6 bases). This CDR3 has 17 amino acids. V dropped 1 base and J dropped 0 bases, with 13 bases sitting between them. The germline CDR1 and CDR2 sequences are LNHNV and YYDKDF (reference sequence). The CDR3 is CATSRVLRTNSYNEQFF. The CDR3 coding sequence is TGTGCCACCAGCAGAGTTTTGCGGACTAACTCCTACAATGAGCAGTTCTTC.

This clone was seen only a few times. The chain has TRBV5-1 and TRBJ1-6; D is ambiguous. Germline values: CDR1 SGHRS, CDR2 YFSETQ. V gave up 0 bases and J gave up 8 bases, with 3 bases separating them. The CDR3 runs to 12 residues. The CDR3 region has the DNA TGCGCCAGCAGCTTGGTGGATTCACCCCTCCACTTT. Translation: CASSLVDSPLHF.

V gene TRBV12-5 combines with J gene TRBJ1-2, with unresolved D. CDR3 length: 13 amino acids. Germline assignment: CDR1 LGHNT and CDR2 FRNRAP. V dropped 7 bases and J dropped 1 base, with 10 bases sitting between them. The CDR3 sequence: CASALTLNYGYTF. The CDR3 nucleotides are TGTGCTAGTGCCCTAACACTTAACTATGGCTACACCTTC.

J is TRBJ1-4 and V is TRBV14; D is unclear. Trimming removed 4 bases from V and 7 bases from J, with 10 bases in between. Germline V gives CDR1 SGHDN, CDR2 FVKESK. CDR3 size: 13 residues. CDR3 protein: CASSRTWGEKLFF. The CDR3 coding sequence is TGTGCCAGCAGCCGAACCTGGGGTGAAAAACTGTTTTTT.

CDR3 coding DNA: TGTGCCTGGAGTGGTGGGACGGTGAATCAGCCCCAGCATTTT. It is translated as CAWSGGTVNQPQHF. The chain has TRBV30 and TRBJ1-5, with a possible D match to TRBD1 (5 bases). The CDR3 contains 14 residues. The germline gives CDR1 GTSNPN, CDR2 SVGIG (reference sequence). Trimming cost V 1 base and J 4 bases, with 11 bases left between them.

This clone was seen just once. The V call is TRBV7-9, the J call TRBJ2-3; 8 bases map to TRBD2. The CDR3 sequence is 16 residues long. The J segment lost 1 base and the V segment lost 3 bases, leaving 6 bases of the junction unmatched. Germline-derived CDR1 and CDR2 are SEHNR and FQNEAQ (reference sequence). The CDR3 DNA follows: TGTGCCAGCAGCTTCGCTAGCGGGTCCGGCACAGATACGCAGTATTTT. This codes for CASSFASGSGTDTQYF.

The chain recombines TRBV19 with TRBJ2-2; D not certain. Trimming stripped 5 bases from V and 0 bases from J, with 4 bases between. The V gene's germline CDR1 is LNHDA and CDR2 SQIVND (reference sequence). CDR3 length: 13 residues. CDR3 sequence reads: CASSSPNTGELFF. CDR3 nucleotides: TGTGCCAGTAGTTCCCCGAACACCGGGGAGCTGTTTTTT.

This clone appeared once. The chain has TRBV2 and TRBJ2-6; possible D gene TRBD2, 6 bases. From germline, CDR1 is SNHLY and CDR2 FYNNEI. The CDR3 is made up of 15 amino acids. Trimming took 8 bases from V and 0 from J, leaving 11 bases between them. CDR3 nucleotide sequence: TGTGCCAGCTGGGGAGGCACCTCTGGGGCCAACGTCCTGACTTTC. This sequence encodes CASWGGTSGANVLTF.

This sequence joins TRBV5-4 and TRBJ1-3; 9 bases line up with TRBD1. Germline values: CDR1 SGHNT, CDR2 YYREEE (reference sequence). There are 15 residues in the CDR3. After removal of 4 bases from V and 4 bases from J, the junction contained 6 bases not matched to a gene. The CDR3 DNA reads as TGTGCCAGCAGCGTACAGGGGGCAGCAGGAAACACCATATATTTT. Translated, it gives CASSVQGAAGNTIYF. Based on the CDR3 plus reference TRBV5-4 and TRBJ1-3, the full variable domain is ETGVTQSPTHLIKTRGQQVTLRCSSQSGHNTVSWYQQALGQGPQFIFQYYREEENGRGNFPPRFSGLQFPNYSSELNVNALELDDSALYLCASSVQGAAGNTIYFGEGSWLTVV.

V gene TRBV6-5 combines with J gene TRBJ2-1; 10 nucleotides agree with TRBD2. After removal of 6 bases from V and 5 bases from J, the junction contained 4 bases not matched to a gene. Germline values: CDR1 MNHEY, CDR2 SVGAGI. This CDR3 is 14 amino acids long. Here the CDR3 reads CASRPGLANNEQFF. The CDR3 nucleotides read TGTGCCAGCAGACCGGGACTAGCGAACAATGAGCAGTTCTTC.

The genes are TRBV5-5 and TRBJ1-1, with TRBD1 matching 9 bases. In germline, CDR1 is SGHKS, CDR2 YYEKEE (reference sequence). The CDR3 runs to 15 residues. The V segment lost 4 bases and the J segment 6 bases; nucleotides outside the gene matches: 10. The CDR3 protein is CASSPFWDRDSEAFF. The CDR3 DNA reads TGTGCCAGCAGCCCTTTCTGGGACAGGGACTCTGAAGCTTTCTTT.

This chain uses TRBV11-3 with TRBJ1-1, with TRBD1 as a possible D gene (5 bases). Germline V CDR1 and CDR2: SGHNT, YENEEA. CDR3 length: 13 residues. Trimming removed 8 bases at V and 1 base at J, with 11 bases between. The CDR3 is CASAFQGNTEAFF. Here the CDR3 DNA reads TGTGCCAGCGCGTTTCAGGGGAACACTGAAGCTTTCTTT. Looking up the rest from reference TRBV11-3 and TRBJ1-1 gives the full variable domain: EAGVVQSPRYKIIEKKQPVAFWCNPISGHNTLYWYLQNLGQGPELLIRYENEEAVDDSQLPKDRFSAERLKGVDSTLKIQPAELGDSAVYLCASAFQGNTEAFFGQGTRLTVV.

The rearrangement links TRBV6-1 to TRBJ2-7, with 9 bases aligning to TRBD2. V gave up 2 bases and J gave up 2 bases; unmatched junction bases: 7. Germline assignment: CDR1 MNHNS and CDR2 SASEGT. The CDR3 has 16 residues. The CDR3 DNA sequence: TGTGCCAGCAGTGAATTTGTGGCTAGCGGGACCTACGAGCAGTACTTC. Protein product: CASSEFVASGTYEQYF.